Reported below is one TCR beta chain. Its target is unknown. This entry belongs to a study of cytomegalovirus exposure and HLA in healthy donors. Study observations and caveats: Of the V segments, some could not be distinguished, including TRBV6-2 and TRBV6-3, and were excluded.

This CDR3 has 11 residues. Trimming removed 7 bases from V and 8 bases from J; junction bases left unmatched: 4. Germline loops: CDR1 MNHEY, CDR2 SVGAGI. PCR involved 60 Vbeta and 13 Jbeta primers. The assay was immunoSEQ multiplex PCR, and TCRdb's table has in-frame clones only and misses some. The sample lists approximately 100,000 clones, roughly 69% seen once, with 4.5% to 5.5% in the top ten. Sequencing was done on a sample of PBMCs. The chain has TRBV6-5 and TRBJ1-1; 7 bases align to TRBD1. This TCR came from a woman in her 70s in good health and CMV-seropositive. DNA of the CDR3: TGTGCCAGCATTAAGGACAGGGAAGCTTTCTTT. This translates into CASIKDREAFF.